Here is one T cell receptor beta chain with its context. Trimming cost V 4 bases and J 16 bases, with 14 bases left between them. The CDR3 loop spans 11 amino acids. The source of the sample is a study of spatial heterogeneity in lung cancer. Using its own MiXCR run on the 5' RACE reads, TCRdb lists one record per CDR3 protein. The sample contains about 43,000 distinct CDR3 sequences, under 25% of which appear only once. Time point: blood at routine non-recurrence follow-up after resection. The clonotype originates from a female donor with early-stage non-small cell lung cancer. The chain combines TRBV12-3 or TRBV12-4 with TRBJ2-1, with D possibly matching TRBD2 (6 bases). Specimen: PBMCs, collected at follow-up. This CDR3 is CASSSAGTLFF. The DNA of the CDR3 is TGTGCCAGCAGTTCGGCGGGGACCCTCTTCTTC.